This TCR beta chain was captured in a study of blood T cell repertoires in COVID-19. As for the study in general: Specimens from acute and convalescent COVID-19 originated in the United States, Italy and Spain. The cDNA or gDNA used as material had been derived from T cells, B-cell-depleted T cells, or PBMCs.

In the original processing: Amplification with reference gene primers provided the estimates of nucleated cell counts. The assay was immunoSEQ multiplex PCR, and TCRdb's table has in-frame clones only and misses some. The D gene and trimming were derived from the DNA, and the V and J assignments and clone size from that table. The data show over 150,000 clones, with 80% to 90% seen just once and more than 0.85% held by the top ten. Germline V lookup: CDR1 SGHNT, CDR2 YYREEE (reference sequence). Trimming pared 4 bases from V and 4 bases from J, leaving 12 bases between. The CDR3 spans 13 residues. The TCR was taken from a man in his forties or fifties with acute or convalescent COVID-19. The specimen sequenced was peripheral blood. This chain joins TRBV5-4 and TRBJ2-7; perhaps TRBD2 as D (6 bases). The CDR3 sequence is CASSRYSGYEQYF. In nucleotides, the CDR3 is TGTGCCAGCAGCCGCTACAGCGGGTACGAGCAGTACTTC.